This T cell receptor beta chain was sequenced in a study of CD8 T cells in Susac syndrome. The study's findings and limits: TCR sequencing and HLA analysis covered a relatively small number of individuals.

TEMRA cells were FACS-enriched, while CD8+ and CD4+ T cells were negatively isolated. The CDR3 covers 11 residues. Germline CDR1 and CDR2: SQVTM and ANQGSEA. V lost 6 bases and J lost 16, with 19 bases in between. Random hexamers served to reverse transcribe roughly 0.45 to 1 ug RNA. Across 54 Vbeta and 13 Jbeta, TCR beta CDR3 was amplified with immunoSEQ multiplex PCR. One entry per CDR3 protein results from TCRdb running MiXCR on the immunoSEQ multiplex PCR reads. In the table there are about 130,000 distinct CDR3 sequences, 90% to 95% of which are singletons. On this clonotype itself: The antigen is not known.

This receptor was identified in a human donor in good health. The V call is TRBV29-1, the J call TRBJ2-1, with D possibly TRBD1 on 6 matching bases. The sample comprised CD4+ T cells from PBMCs. Written as DNA, the CDR3 is TGCAGCGTCCTAACATACACAGGGTATTTCTTC. Translation: CSVLTYTGYFF.